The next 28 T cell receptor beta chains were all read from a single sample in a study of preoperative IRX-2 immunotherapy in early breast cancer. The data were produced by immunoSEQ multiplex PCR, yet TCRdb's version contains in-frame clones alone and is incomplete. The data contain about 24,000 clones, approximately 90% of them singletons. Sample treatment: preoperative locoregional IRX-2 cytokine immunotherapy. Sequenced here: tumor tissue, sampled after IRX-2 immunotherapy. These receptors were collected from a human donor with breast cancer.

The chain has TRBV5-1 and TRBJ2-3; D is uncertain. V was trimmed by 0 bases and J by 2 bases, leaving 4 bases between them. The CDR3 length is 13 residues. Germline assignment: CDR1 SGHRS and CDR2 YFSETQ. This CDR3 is CASSLAVTDTQYF. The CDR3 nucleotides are TGCGCCAGCAGCTTGGCTGTCACAGATACGCAGTATTTT.

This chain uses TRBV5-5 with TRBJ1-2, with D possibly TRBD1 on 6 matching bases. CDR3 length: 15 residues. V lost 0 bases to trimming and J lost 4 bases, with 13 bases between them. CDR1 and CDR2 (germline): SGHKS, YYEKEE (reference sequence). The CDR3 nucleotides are TGTGCCAGCAGCTTGGAATGGTCAGGGGTCTATGGCTACACCTTC. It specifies CASSLEWSGVYGYTF. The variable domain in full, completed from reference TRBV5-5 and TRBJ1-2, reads DAGVTQSPTHLIKTRGQQVTLRCSPISGHKSVSWYQQVLGQGPQFIFQYYEKEERGRGNFPDRFSARQFPNYSSELNVNALLLGDSALYLCASSLEWSGVYGYTFGSGTRLTVV.

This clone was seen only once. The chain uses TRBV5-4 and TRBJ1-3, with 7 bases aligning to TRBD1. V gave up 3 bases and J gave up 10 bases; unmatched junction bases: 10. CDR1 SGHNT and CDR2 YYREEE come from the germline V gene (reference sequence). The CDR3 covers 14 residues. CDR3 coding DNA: TGTGCCAGCAGCTATGGACAGGATCCCAGGACCATATATTTT. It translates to CASSYGQDPRTIYF.

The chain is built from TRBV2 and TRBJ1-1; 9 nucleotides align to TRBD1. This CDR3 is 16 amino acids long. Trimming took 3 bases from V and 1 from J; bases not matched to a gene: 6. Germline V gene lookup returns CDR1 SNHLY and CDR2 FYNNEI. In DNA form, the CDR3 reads TGTGCCAGCAGTGACTTGGGGACAGGGAGGAACACTGAAGCTTTCTTT. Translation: CASSDLGTGRNTEAFF.

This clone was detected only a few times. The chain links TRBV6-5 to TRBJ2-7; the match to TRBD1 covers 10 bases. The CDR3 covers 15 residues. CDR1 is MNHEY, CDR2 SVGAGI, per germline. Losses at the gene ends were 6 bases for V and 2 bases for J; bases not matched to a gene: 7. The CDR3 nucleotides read TGTGCCAGCAGACGATCGGGACAGGGGACCTACGAGCAGTACTTC. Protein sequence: CASRRSGQGTYEQYF.

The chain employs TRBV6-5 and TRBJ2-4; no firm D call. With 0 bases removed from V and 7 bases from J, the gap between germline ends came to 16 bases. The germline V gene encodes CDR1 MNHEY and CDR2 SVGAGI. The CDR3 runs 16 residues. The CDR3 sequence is CASSYSEQLGVNIQYF. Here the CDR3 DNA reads TGTGCCAGCAGTTACTCAGAACAACTGGGCGTGAACATTCAGTACTTC.

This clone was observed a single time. CDR3 protein: CASSRSGDTEAFF. The CDR3 bases are TGTGCCAGCTCGCGGTCGGGGGACACTGAAGCTTTCTTT. J is TRBJ1-1 and V is TRBV6-6; D perhaps matches TRBD1 (5 bases). V shed 8 bases and J shed 3 bases, with 13 bases lying between them. CDR3 length equals 13 residues. Germline V gives CDR1 MNHNY, CDR2 SVGAGI (reference sequence).

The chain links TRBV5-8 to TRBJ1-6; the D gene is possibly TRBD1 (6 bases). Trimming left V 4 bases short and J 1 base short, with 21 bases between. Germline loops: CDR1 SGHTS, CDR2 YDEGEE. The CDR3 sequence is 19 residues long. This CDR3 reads CASSDPKALRGSYNSPLHF. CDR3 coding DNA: TGTGCCAGCAGCGACCCGAAGGCGCTCAGGGGTTCCTATAATTCACCCCTCCACTTT. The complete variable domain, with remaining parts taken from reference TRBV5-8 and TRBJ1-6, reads EAGVTQSPTHLIKTRGQQATLRCSPISGHTSVYWYQQALGLGLQFLLWYDEGEERNRGNFPPRFSGRQFPNYSSELNVNALELEDSALYLCASSDPKALRGSYNSPLHFGNGTRLTVT.

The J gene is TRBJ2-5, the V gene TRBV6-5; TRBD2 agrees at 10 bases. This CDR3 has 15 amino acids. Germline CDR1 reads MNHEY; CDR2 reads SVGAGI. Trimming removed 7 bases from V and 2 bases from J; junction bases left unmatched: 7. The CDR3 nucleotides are TGTGCCAGCACCATTAGCGGGGGGCCTCAAGAGACCCAGTACTTC. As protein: CASTISGGPQETQYF.

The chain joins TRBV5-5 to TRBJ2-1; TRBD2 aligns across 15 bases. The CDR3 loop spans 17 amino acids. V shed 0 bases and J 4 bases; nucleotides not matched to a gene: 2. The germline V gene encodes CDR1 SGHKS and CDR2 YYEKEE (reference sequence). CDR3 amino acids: CASSLVGLAGGYNEQFF. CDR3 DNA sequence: TGTGCCAGCAGCTTGGTGGGACTAGCGGGGGGTTACAATGAGCAGTTCTTC.

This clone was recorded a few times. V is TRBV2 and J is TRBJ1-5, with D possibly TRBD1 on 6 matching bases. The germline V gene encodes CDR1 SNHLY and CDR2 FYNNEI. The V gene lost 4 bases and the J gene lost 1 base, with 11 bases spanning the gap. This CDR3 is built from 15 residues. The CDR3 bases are TGTGCCAGCAGTGGACACAGGGTGAGCAATCAGCCCCAGCATTTT. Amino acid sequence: CASSGHRVSNQPQHF.

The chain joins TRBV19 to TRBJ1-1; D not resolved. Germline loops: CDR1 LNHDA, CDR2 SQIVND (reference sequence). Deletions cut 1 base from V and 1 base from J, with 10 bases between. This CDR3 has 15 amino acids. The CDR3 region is CASSIGATRNTEAFF. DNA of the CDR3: TGTGCCAGTAGTATAGGGGCCACCAGGAACACTGAAGCTTTCTTT.

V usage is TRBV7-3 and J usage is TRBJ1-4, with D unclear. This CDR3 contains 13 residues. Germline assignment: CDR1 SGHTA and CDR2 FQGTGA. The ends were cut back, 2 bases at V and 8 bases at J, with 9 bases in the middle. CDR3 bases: TGTGCCAGCAGCTTATCACTAGGGGAAAAACTGTTTTTT. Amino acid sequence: CASSLSLGEKLFF.

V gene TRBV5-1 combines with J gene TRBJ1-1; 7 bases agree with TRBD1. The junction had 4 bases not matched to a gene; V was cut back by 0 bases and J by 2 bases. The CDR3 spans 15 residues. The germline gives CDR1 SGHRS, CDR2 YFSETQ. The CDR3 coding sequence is TGCGCCAGCAGCTTGGTATTAGGGGGCAACACTGAAGCTTTCTTT. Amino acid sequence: CASSLVLGGNTEAFF.

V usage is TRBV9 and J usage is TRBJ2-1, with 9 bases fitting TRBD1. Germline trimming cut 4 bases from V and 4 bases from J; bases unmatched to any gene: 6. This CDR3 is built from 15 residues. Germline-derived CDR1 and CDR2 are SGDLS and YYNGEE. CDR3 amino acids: CASSKDRGAYNEQFF. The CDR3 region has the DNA TGTGCCAGCAGCAAGGACAGGGGCGCTTACAATGAGCAGTTCTTC.

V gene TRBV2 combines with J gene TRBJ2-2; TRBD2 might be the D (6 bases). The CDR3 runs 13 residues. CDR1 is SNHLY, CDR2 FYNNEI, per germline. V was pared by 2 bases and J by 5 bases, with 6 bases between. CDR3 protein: CASSERGTGELFF. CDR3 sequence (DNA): TGTGCCAGCAGTGAACGGGGGACCGGGGAGCTGTTTTTT.

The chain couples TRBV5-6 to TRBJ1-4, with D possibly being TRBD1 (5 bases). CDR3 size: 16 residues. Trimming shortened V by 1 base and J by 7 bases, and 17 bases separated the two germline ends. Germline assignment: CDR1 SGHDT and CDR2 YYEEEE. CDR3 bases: TGTGCCAGCAGCTTGAGGGGTGCAGAATCTCGTGAAAAACTGTTTTTT. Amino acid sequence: CASSLRGAESREKLFF.

In DNA form, the CDR3 reads TGTGCCAGCTCACCCTCCTCACAGGGGCGAAATTCACCCCTCCACTTT. Translating it yields CASSPSSQGRNSPLHF. V gene TRBV18 combines with J gene TRBJ1-6; 7 bases match TRBD1. This CDR3 has 16 residues. CDR1 is KGHSH and CDR2 is LQKENI in the germline V gene. Trimming took 3 bases from V and 7 from J; bases not matched to a gene: 9.

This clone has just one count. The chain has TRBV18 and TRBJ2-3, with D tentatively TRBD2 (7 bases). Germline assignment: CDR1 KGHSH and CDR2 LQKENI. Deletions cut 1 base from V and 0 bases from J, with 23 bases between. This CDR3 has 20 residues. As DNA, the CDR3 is TGTGCCAGCTCACCACTGTTGATTGGGGGGGACATCTATAGCACAGATACGCAGTATTTT. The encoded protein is CASSPLLIGGDIYSTDTQYF.

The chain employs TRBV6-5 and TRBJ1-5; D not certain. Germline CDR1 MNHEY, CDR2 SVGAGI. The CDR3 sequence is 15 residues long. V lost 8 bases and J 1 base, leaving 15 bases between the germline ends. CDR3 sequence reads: CASREVGSSNQPQHF. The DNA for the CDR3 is TGTGCCAGCCGCGAGGTGGGGTCGAGCAATCAGCCCCAGCATTTT.

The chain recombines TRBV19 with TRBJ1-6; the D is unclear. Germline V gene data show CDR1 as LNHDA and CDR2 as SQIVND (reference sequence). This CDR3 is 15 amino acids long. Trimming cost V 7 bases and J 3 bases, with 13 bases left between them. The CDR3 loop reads CASTSGEIYNSPLHF. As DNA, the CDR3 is TGTGCCAGTACCTCGGGAGAGATCTATAATTCACCCCTCCACTTT.

The CDR3 DNA reads TGTGCCAGCAGCTTAGACGCCCAACTTGAAGCTTTCTTT. This encodes CASSLDAQLEAFF. The chain combines TRBV7-2 with TRBJ1-1; unclear D gene. From germline, CDR1 is SGHTA and CDR2 FQGNSA. The length of the CDR3 is 13 residues. Trimming left V 1 base short and J 7 bases short, with 10 bases between.

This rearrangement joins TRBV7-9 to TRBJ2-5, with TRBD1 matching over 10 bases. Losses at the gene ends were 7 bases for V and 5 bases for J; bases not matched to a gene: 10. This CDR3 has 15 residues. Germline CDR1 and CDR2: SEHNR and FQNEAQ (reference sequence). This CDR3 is CASTFGTGVAETQYF. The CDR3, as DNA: TGTGCCAGCACCTTCGGGACAGGGGTAGCGGAGACCCAGTACTTC.

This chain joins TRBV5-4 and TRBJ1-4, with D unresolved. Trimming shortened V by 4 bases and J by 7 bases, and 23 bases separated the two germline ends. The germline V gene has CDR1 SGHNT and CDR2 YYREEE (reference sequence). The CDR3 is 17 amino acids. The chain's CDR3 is CASSPESPRLDGEKLFF. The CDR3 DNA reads TGTGCCAGCAGCCCCGAATCACCCCGGCTTGACGGTGAAAAACTGTTTTTT.

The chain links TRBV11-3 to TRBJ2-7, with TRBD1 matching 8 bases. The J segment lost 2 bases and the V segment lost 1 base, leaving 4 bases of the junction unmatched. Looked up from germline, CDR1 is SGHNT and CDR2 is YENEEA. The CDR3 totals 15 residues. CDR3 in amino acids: CASSLVGTGTYEQYF. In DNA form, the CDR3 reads TGTGCCAGCAGCTTAGTCGGGACAGGCACCTACGAGCAGTACTTC.

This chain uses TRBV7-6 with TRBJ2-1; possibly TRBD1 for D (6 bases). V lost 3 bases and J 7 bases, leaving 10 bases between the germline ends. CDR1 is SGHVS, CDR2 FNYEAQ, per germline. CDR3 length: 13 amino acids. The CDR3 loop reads CASSFQGPNEQFF. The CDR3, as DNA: TGTGCCAGCAGCTTTCAGGGGCCAAATGAGCAGTTCTTC.

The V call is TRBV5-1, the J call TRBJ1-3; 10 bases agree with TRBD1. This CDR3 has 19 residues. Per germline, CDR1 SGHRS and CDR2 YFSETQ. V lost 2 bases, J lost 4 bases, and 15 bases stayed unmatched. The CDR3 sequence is CASSLTRDRGKFVGNTIYF. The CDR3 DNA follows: TGCGCCAGCAGCTTAACCCGGGACAGGGGAAAATTCGTCGGAAACACCATATATTTT.

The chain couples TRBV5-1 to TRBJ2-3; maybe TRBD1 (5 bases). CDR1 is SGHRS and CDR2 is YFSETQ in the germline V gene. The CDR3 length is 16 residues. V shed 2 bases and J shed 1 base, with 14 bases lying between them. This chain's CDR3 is CASSFGQGWGTDTQYF. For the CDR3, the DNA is TGCGCCAGCAGCTTTGGGCAGGGCTGGGGCACAGATACGCAGTATTTT.